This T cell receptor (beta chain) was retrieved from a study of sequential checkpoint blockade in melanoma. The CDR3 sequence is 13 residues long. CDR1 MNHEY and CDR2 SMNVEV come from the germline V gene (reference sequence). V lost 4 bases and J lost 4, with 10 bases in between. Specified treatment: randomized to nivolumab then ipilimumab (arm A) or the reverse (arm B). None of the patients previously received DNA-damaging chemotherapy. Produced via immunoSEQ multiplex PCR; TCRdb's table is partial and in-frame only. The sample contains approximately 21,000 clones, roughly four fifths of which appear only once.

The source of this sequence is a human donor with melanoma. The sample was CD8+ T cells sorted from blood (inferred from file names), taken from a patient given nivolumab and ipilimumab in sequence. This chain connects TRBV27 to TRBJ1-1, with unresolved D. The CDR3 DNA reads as TGTGCCAGCAGTTGGGTGCGCGGCACTGAAGCTTTCTTT. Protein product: CASSWVRGTEAFF.